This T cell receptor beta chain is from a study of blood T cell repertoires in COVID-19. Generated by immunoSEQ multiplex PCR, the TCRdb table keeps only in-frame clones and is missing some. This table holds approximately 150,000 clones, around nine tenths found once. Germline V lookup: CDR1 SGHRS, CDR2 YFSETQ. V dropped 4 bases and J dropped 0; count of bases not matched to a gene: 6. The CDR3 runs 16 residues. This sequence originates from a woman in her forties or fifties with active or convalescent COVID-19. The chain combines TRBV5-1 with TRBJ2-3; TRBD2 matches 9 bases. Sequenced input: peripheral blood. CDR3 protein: CASSLPTSGSTDTQYF. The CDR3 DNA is TGCGCCAGCAGCCTTCCGACTAGCGGAAGCACAGATACGCAGTATTTT.